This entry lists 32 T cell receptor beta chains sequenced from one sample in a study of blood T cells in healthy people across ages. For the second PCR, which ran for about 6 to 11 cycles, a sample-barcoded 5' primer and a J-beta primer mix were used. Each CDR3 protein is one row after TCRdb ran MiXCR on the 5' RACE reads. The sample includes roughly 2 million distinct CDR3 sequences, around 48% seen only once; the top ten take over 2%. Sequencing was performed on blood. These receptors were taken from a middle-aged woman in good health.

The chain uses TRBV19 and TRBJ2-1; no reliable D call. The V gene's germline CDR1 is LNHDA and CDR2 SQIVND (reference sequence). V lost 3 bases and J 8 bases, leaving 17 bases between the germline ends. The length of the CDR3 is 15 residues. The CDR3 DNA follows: TGTGCCAGTAGTATGAAGGGTGGAGTCACCGATGAGCAGTTCTTC. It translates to CASSMKGGVTDEQFF. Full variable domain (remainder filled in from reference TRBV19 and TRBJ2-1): DGGITQSPKYLFRKEGQNVTLSCEQNLNHDAMYWYRQDPGQGLRLIYYSQIVNDFQKGDIAEGYSVSREKKESFPLTVTSAQKNPTAFYLCASSMKGGVTDEQFFGPGTRLTVL.

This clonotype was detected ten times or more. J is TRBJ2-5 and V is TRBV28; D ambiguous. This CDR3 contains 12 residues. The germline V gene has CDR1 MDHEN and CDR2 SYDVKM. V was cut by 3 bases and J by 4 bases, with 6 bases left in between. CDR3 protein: CASSFNSETQYF. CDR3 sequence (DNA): TGTGCCAGCAGTTTTAACTCAGAGACCCAGTACTTC.

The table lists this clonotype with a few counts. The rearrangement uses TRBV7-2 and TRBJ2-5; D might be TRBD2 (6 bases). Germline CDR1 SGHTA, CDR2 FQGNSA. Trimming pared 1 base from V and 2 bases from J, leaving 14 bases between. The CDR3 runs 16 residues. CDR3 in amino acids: CASSLVAGSIQETQYF. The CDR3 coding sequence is TGTGCCAGCAGCTTAGTTGCGGGGTCAATTCAAGAGACCCAGTACTTC.

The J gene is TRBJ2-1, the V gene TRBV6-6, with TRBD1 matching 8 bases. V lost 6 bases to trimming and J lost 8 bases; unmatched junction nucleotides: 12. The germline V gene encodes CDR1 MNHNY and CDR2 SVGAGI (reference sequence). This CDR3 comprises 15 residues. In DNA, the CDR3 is TGTGCCAGCAGACCGCCGTTAGACAGGGGCTATGAGCAGTTCTTC. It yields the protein CASRPPLDRGYEQFF.

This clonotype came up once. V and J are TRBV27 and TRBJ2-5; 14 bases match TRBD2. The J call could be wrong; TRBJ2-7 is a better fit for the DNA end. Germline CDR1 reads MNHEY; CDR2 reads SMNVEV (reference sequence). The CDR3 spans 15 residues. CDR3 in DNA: TGTGCCAGCAGGACTAGCGGGGGGGCCTTCAACGAGCAGTACTTC. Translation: CASRTSGGAFNEQYF.

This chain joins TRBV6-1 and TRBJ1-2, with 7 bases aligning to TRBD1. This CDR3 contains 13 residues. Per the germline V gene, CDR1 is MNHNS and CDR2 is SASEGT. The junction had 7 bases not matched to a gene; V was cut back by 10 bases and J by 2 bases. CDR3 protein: CATQGPINYGYTF. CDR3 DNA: TGTGCCACACAGGGGCCGATAAACTATGGCTACACCTTC.

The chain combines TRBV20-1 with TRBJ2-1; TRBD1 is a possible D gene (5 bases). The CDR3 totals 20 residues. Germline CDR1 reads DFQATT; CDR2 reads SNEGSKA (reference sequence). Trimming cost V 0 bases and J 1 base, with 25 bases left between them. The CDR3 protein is CSARDKLYTTRPGSYNEQFF. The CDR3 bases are TGCAGTGCTAGAGATAAATTGTATACTACCCGGCCAGGGTCCTACAATGAGCAGTTCTTC.

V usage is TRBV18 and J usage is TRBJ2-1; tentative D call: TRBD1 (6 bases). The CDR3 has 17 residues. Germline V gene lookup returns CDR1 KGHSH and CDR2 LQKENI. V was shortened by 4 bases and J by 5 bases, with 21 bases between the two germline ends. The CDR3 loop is CASSLILSDRIDNEQFF. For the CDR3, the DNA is TGTGCCAGCTCACTTATTCTATCTGACAGGATTGACAATGAGCAGTTCTTC. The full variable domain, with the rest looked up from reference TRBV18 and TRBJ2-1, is NAGVMQNPRHLVRRRGQEARLRCSPMKGHSHVYWYRQLPEEGLKFMVYLQKENIIDESGMPKERFSAEFPKEGPSILRIQQVVRGDSAAYFCASSLILSDRIDNEQFFGPGTRLTVL.

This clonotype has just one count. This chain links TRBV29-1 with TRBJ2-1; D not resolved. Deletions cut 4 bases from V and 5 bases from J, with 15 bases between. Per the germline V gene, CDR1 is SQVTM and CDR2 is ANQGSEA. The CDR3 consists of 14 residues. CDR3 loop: CSVGMRLTDNEQFF. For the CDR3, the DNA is TGCAGCGTTGGTATGAGACTGACCGACAATGAGCAGTTCTTC.

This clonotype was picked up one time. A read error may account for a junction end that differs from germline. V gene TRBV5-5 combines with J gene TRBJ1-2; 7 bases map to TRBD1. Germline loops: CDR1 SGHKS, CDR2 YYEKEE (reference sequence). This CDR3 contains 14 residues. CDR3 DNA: TGTGTCAGCAACCTTCCAGGGGGGGCGTATGGCTACACCTTC. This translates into CVSNLPGGAYGYTF. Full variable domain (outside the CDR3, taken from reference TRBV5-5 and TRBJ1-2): DAGVTQSPTHLIKTRGQQVTLRCSPISGHKSVSWYQQVLGQGPQFIFQYYEKEERGRGNFPDRFSARQFPNYSSELNVNALLLGDSALYLCVSNLPGGAYGYTFGSGTRLTVV.

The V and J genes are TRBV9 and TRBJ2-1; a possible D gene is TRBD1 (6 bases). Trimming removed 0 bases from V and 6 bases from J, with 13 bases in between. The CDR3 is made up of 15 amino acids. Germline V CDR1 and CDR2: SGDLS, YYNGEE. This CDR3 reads CASSVGQGLSNEQFF. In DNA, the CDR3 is TGTGCCAGCAGCGTAGGGCAGGGGTTAAGCAATGAGCAGTTCTTC.

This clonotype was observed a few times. In nucleotides, the CDR3 is TGCGCCAGCAGCCCTTGGGGGGACAAAAGCACAGATACGCAGTATTTT. Translation: CASSPWGDKSTDTQYF. The chain has TRBV5-1 and TRBJ2-3; D is possibly TRBD1 or TRBD2 (6 bases each). CDR3 length: 16 residues. Per the germline V gene, CDR1 is SGHRS and CDR2 is YFSETQ. The germline V and J ends were trimmed by 4 bases and 0 bases, with 15 bases remaining between them.

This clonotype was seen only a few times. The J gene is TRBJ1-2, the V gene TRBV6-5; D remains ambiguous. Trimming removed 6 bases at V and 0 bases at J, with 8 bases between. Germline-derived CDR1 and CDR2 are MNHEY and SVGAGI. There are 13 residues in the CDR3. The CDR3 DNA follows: TGTGCCAGCAGGATGACGCCTAACTATGGCTACACCTTC. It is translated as CASRMTPNYGYTF.

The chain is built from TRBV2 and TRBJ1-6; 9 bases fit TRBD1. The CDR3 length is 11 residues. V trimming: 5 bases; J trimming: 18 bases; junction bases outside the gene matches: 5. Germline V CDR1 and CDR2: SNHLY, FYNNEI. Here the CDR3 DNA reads TGTGCCAGCAGTACGGACAGGGGATCCCACTTT. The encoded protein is CASSTDRGSHF.

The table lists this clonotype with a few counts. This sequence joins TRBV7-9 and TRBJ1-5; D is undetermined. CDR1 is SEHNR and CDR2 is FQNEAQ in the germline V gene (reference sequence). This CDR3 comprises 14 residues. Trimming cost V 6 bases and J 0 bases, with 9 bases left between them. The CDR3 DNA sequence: TGTGCCAGCAGTTCGCAGAGTAGCAATCAGCCCCAGCATTTT. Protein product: CASSSQSSNQPQHF.

The CDR3 spells CASRGGEDTQYF. DNA for the CDR3: TGTGCCAGCCGGGGGGGCGAAGATACGCAGTATTTT. The gene calls are TRBV7-2 and TRBJ2-3; 8 nucleotides agree with TRBD2. V shed 8 bases and J 5 bases; nucleotides not matched to a gene: 3. This CDR3 comprises 12 residues. Germline V CDR1 and CDR2: SGHTA, FQGNSA.

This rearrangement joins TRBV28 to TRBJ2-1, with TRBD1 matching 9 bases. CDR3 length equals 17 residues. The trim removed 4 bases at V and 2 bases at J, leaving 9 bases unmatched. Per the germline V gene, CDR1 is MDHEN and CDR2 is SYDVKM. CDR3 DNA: TGTGCCAGCAGTTATACTTCACAGGGGGCCCCCTACAATGAGCAGTTCTTC. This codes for CASSYTSQGAPYNEQFF.

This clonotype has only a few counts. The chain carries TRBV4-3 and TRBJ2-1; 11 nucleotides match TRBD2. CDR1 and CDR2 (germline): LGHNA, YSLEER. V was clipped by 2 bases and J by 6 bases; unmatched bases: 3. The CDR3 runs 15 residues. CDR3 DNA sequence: TGCGCCAGCAGCCAACTAGCGGGGGGACTCAATGAGCAGTTCTTC. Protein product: CASSQLAGGLNEQFF.

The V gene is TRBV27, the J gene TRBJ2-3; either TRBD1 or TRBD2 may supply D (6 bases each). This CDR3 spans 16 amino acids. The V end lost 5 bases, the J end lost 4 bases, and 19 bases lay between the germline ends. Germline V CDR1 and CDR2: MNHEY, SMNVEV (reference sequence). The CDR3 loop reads CASSVQFGGPPDTQYF. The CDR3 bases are TGTGCCAGCAGTGTGCAGTTCGGGGGCCCTCCAGATACGCAGTATTTT.

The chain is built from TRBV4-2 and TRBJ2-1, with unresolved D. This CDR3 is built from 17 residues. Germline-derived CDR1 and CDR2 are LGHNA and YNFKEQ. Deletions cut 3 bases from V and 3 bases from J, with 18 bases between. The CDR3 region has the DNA TGTGCCAGCAGCCACTCCCCCGCCACCCTCTTCTACAATGAGCAGTTCTTC. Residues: CASSHSPATLFYNEQFF.

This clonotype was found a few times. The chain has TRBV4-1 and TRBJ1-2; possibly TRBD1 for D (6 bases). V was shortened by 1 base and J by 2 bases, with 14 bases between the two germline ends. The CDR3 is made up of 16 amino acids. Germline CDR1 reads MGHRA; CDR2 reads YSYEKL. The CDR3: CASSQGETGINYGYTF. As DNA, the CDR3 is TGCGCCAGCAGCCAAGGTGAAACAGGGATCAACTATGGCTACACCTTC.

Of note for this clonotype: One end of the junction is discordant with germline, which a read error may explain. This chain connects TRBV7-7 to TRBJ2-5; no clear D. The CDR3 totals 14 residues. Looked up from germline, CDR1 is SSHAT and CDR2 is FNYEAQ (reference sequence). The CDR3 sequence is CASSLDHNQETQYF. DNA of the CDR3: TGTGCTAGCAGCTTAGATCATAACCAAGAGACCCAGTACTTC.

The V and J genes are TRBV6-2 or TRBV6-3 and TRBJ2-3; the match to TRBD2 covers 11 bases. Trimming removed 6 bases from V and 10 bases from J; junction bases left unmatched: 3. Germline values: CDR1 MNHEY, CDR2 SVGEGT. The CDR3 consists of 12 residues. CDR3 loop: CASSGLAGAQYF. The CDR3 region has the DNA TGTGCCAGCAGCGGACTAGCGGGCGCGCAGTATTTT.

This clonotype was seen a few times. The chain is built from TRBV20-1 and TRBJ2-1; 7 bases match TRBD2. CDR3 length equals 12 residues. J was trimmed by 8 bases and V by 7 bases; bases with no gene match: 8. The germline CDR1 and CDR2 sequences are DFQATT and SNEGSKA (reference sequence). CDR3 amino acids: CSENSSGDEQFF. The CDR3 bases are TGCAGTGAGAATTCCAGCGGGGATGAGCAGTTCTTC.

The CDR3 here is CASSVDTSGGLINEQYF. DNA of the CDR3: TGTGCCAGCAGCGTAGATACTAGCGGGGGGCTAATCAATGAGCAGTACTTC. The chain employs TRBV9 and TRBJ2-5; 12 bases align to TRBD2. Losses at the gene ends were 0 bases for V and 11 bases for J; bases not matched to a gene: 14. The CDR3 has 17 residues. Per the germline V gene, CDR1 is SGDLS and CDR2 is YYNGEE.

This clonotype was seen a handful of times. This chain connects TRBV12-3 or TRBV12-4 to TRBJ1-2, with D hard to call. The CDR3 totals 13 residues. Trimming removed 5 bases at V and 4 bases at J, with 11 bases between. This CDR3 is CASSATDGYGYTF. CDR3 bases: TGTGCCAGCAGTGCCACGGACGGCTATGGCTACACCTTC.

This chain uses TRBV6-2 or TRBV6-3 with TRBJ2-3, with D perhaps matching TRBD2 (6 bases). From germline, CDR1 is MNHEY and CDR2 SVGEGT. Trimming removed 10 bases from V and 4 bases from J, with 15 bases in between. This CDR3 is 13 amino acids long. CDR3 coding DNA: TGTGCCACACATCGGGGGAGCGCAGATACGCAGTATTTT. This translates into CATHRGSADTQYF.

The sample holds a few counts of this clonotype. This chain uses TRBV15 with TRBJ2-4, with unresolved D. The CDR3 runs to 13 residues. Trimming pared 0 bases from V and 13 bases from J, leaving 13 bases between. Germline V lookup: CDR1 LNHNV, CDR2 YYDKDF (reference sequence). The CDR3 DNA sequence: TGTGCCACCAGCAGAGATCGAGAGCATCCGCAGTACTTC. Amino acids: CATSRDREHPQYF.

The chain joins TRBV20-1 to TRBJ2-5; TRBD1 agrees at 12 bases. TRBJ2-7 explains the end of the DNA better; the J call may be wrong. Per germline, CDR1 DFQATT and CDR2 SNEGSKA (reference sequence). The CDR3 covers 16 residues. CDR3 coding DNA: TGCAGTGCTAGAGATCCCGGGACAGGGGGCCGTTCCGAGCAGTACTTC. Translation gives CSARDPGTGGRSEQYF.

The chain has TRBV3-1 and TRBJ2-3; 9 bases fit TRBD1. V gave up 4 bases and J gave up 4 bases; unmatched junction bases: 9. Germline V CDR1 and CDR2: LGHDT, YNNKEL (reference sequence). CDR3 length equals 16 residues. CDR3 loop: CASSRRPGQGSDTQYF. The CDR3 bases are TGTGCCAGCAGCCGTAGGCCGGGACAGGGTTCAGATACGCAGTATTTT.

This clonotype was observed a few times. The chain's CDR3 is CASSGGTGLNYGYTF. The CDR3 region has the DNA TGTGCCAGCAGCGGAGGGACAGGCTTGAACTATGGCTACACCTTC. The rearrangement uses TRBV7-2 and TRBJ1-2; TRBD1 matches 8 bases. The V gene's germline CDR1 is SGHTA and CDR2 FQGNSA. The CDR3 has 15 amino acids. J lost 2 bases, V lost 5 bases, and 7 bases had no gene match.

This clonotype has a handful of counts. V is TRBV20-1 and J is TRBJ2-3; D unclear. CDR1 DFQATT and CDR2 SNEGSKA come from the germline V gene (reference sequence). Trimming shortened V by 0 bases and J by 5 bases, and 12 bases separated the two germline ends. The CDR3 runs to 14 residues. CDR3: CSARDPTRGDTQYF. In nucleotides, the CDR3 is TGCAGTGCTAGAGATCCCACGCGTGGAGATACGCAGTATTTT.